Shown below are 22 T cell receptor beta chains from a single sample sequenced in a study of tumor-infiltrating lymphocytes in localized non-small cell lung cancer. Sequencing used immunoSEQ multiplex PCR; TCRdb keeps in-frame clones, though not all of them. The sample carries about 14,000 clones, 80% to 90% recorded once. The sequencing sample was made of lung tumor tissue. These receptors originate from a human donor with non-small cell lung cancer.

The chain carries TRBV10-3 and TRBJ2-2, with D perhaps being TRBD1 or TRBD2 (5 bases each). The CDR3 is made up of 15 amino acids. The germline gives CDR1 ENHRY, CDR2 SYGVKD. The V gene lost 5 bases and the J gene lost 4 bases, with 14 bases spanning the gap. CDR3 amino acids: CAISLPGPRTGELFF. CDR3 DNA: TGTGCCATCAGTTTGCCGGGACCCCGCACCGGGGAGCTGTTTTTT.

The J gene is TRBJ1-2, the V gene TRBV6-1; D is unclear. The germline V and J ends were trimmed by 6 bases and 3 bases, with 11 bases remaining between them. CDR1 MNHNS and CDR2 SASEGT come from the germline V gene. The CDR3 length is 13 residues. The CDR3 coding sequence is TGTGCCAGCAGCTTACACGAGGACTATGGCTACACCTTC. Amino acid sequence: CASSLHEDYGYTF.

The chain links TRBV7-2 to TRBJ2-5; perhaps D is TRBD1 or TRBD2 (5 bases each). Trimming stripped 1 base from V and 2 bases from J, with 11 bases between. There are 15 residues in the CDR3. Germline V gene lookup returns CDR1 SGHTA and CDR2 FQGNSA. The chain's CDR3 is CASSLGGTLQETQYF. CDR3 coding DNA: TGTGCCAGCAGCTTAGGGGGGACGCTTCAAGAGACCCAGTACTTC.

The chain's CDR3 is CASAKESSYEQYF. The DNA for the CDR3 is TGTGCCAGTGCCAAGGAGAGCTCCTACGAGCAGTACTTC. The V call is TRBV19, the J call TRBJ2-7; the D is unclear. V was trimmed by 8 bases and J by 0 bases, leaving 11 bases between them. The germline V gene encodes CDR1 LNHDA and CDR2 SQIVND (reference sequence). The length of the CDR3 is 13 residues. Full variable domain (remainder filled in from reference TRBV19 and TRBJ2-7): DGGITQSPKYLFRKEGQNVTLSCEQNLNHDAMYWYRQDPGQGLRLIYYSQIVNDFQKGDIAEGYSVSREKKESFPLTVTSAQKNPTAFYLCASAKESSYEQYFGPGTRLTVT.

The table lists this clone with a count of one. This chain joins TRBV7-9 and TRBJ1-4, with D hard to call. The CDR3 has 13 residues. The germline CDR1 and CDR2 sequences are SEHNR and FQNEAQ (reference sequence). V was clipped by 4 bases and J by 13 bases, with 16 bases between them. The CDR3 DNA is TGTGCCAGCAGCTCGCTAATCATCGGACGACTGTTTTTT. It codes for CASSSLIIGRLFF. The full variable domain, rest sourced from reference TRBV7-9 and TRBJ1-4, is DTGVSQNPRHKITKRGQNVTFRCDPISEHNRLYWYRQTLGQGPEFLTYFQNEAQLEKSRLLSDRFSAERPKGSFSTLEIQRTEQGDSAMYLCASSSLIIGRLFFGSGTQLSVL.

This chain links TRBV7-9 with TRBJ2-3; TRBD2 matches at 7 bases. Germline CDR1 reads SEHNR; CDR2 reads FQNEAQ (reference sequence). This CDR3 comprises 16 residues. The V segment lost 0 bases and the J segment 5 bases; nucleotides outside the gene matches: 8. CDR3: CASSLARGGRGDTQYF. CDR3 bases: TGTGCCAGCAGCTTAGCGCGGGGCGGGAGAGGAGATACGCAGTATTTT.

This rearrangement joins TRBV6-6 to TRBJ2-7; 7 bases agree with TRBD1. With V trimmed by 5 bases and J by 5 bases, 9 bases remained unmatched. There are 14 residues in the CDR3. The germline V gene has CDR1 MNHNY and CDR2 SVGAGI (reference sequence). The CDR3 loop is CASSLDRAAHEQYF. The CDR3 bases are TGTGCCAGCAGTCTTGACAGGGCGGCCCACGAGCAGTACTTC.

The CDR3 is CASSVGLIAGRKYNEQFF. CDR3 DNA: TGTGCCAGCAGCGTAGGGTTGATAGCGGGACGAAAATACAATGAGCAGTTCTTC. The chain is built from TRBV9 and TRBJ2-1; 8 bases fit TRBD2. J lost 4 bases, V lost 0 bases, and 12 bases had no gene match. Germline loops: CDR1 SGDLS, CDR2 YYNGEE. CDR3 length: 18 amino acids.

The chain links TRBV27 to TRBJ1-1; D is uncertain. CDR3 length: 14 amino acids. Looked up from germline, CDR1 is MNHEY and CDR2 is SMNVEV (reference sequence). Deletions cut 6 bases from V and 1 base from J, with 12 bases between. CDR3 residues: CASRPGGANTEAFF. CDR3 bases: TGTGCCAGCAGACCCGGTGGAGCGAACACTGAAGCTTTCTTT.

This clone was counted only a few times. The chain joins TRBV9 to TRBJ1-1; no clear D. CDR1 SGDLS and CDR2 YYNGEE come from the germline V gene. The germline V and J ends were trimmed by 0 bases and 1 base, with 16 bases remaining between them. CDR3 length: 17 amino acids. In DNA, the CDR3 is TGTGCCAGCAGCGTAGGATTCGGAAGCGCAAAGAACACTGAAGCTTTCTTT. It encodes CASSVGFGSAKNTEAFF.

The genes are TRBV19 and TRBJ1-1, with unresolved D. The V gene lost 5 bases and the J gene lost 0 bases, with 10 bases spanning the gap. The germline V gene encodes CDR1 LNHDA and CDR2 SQIVND (reference sequence). This CDR3 contains 14 residues. This chain's CDR3 is CASSHRTLNTEAFF. Here the CDR3 DNA reads TGTGCCAGTAGTCACCGGACTTTGAACACTGAAGCTTTCTTT.

The chain has TRBV7-6 and TRBJ2-1; D unresolved. V was trimmed by 2 bases and J by 2 bases, leaving 7 bases between them. Germline CDR1 reads SGHVS; CDR2 reads FNYEAQ. This CDR3 contains 14 residues. The CDR3 sequence: CASSLIWTYNEQFF. The CDR3 DNA reads as TGTGCCAGCAGCTTAATTTGGACCTACAATGAGCAGTTCTTC.

The J gene is TRBJ1-1, the V gene TRBV18; weak D call: TRBD1 (5 bases). The germline gives CDR1 KGHSH, CDR2 LQKENI. The CDR3 is 14 amino acids. V lost 2 bases to trimming and J lost 0 bases, with 7 bases between them. The CDR3 DNA sequence: TGTGCCAGCTCACCAGGAGGGGTGAACACTGAAGCTTTCTTT. As protein: CASSPGGVNTEAFF.

The chain is built from TRBV5-6 and TRBJ2-5; D is undetermined. Germline assignment: CDR1 SGHDT and CDR2 YYEEEE. CDR3 length: 15 residues. V was shortened by 4 bases and J by 4 bases, with 17 bases between the two germline ends. The CDR3 sequence: CASSKQRTSRETQYF. For the CDR3, the DNA is TGTGCCAGCAGCAAACAAAGGACGTCCCGAGAGACCCAGTACTTC. Looking up the rest from reference TRBV5-6 and TRBJ2-5 gives the full variable domain: DAGVTQSPTHLIKTRGQQVTLRCSPKSGHDTVSWYQQALGQGPQFIFQYYEEEERQRGNFPDRFSGHQFPNYSSELNVNALLLGDSALYLCASSKQRTSRETQYFGPGTRLLVL.

This sequence joins TRBV7-2 and TRBJ2-1; 9 bases match TRBD2. CDR3 length: 17 residues. V lost 1 base and J lost 0; bases outside the gene matches: 4. Germline CDR1 reads SGHTA; CDR2 reads FQGNSA. CDR3 residues: CASSLGGGRASYNEQFF. Here the CDR3 DNA reads TGTGCCAGCAGCTTAGGAGGCGGGAGGGCCTCCTACAATGAGCAGTTCTTC.

The V and J genes are TRBV30 and TRBJ1-5, with TRBD1 identical over 7 bases. Trimming removed 2 bases from V and 4 bases from J; junction bases left unmatched: 2. Germline loops: CDR1 GTSNPN, CDR2 SVGIG (reference sequence). The CDR3 spans 13 residues. The CDR3 protein is CAWSTGANQPQHF. CDR3 in DNA: TGTGCCTGGAGTACAGGGGCAAATCAGCCCCAGCATTTT.

The genes are TRBV5-4 and TRBJ2-3; D uncertain. The CDR3 covers 15 residues. The germline gives CDR1 SGHNT, CDR2 YYREEE (reference sequence). Trimming stripped 0 bases from V and 2 bases from J, with 10 bases between. CDR3 amino acids: CASSLDRASTDTQYF. The DNA of the CDR3 is TGTGCCAGCAGCTTGGATAGGGCGTCCACAGATACGCAGTATTTT.

The chain is built from TRBV9 and TRBJ1-2, with D perhaps matching TRBD1 (5 bases). Trimming removed 0 bases from V and 5 bases from J, with 17 bases in between. Germline-derived CDR1 and CDR2 are SGDLS and YYNGEE. This CDR3 has 16 amino acids. In nucleotides, the CDR3 is TGTGCCAGCAGCGTAGTCGAGAGGGACCTGGGGTATGGCTACACCTTC. This codes for CASSVVERDLGYGYTF.

The gene calls are TRBV7-2 and TRBJ1-2; 7 nucleotides line up with TRBD1. The CDR3 sequence is 14 residues long. From germline, CDR1 is SGHTA and CDR2 FQGNSA. Trimming cost V 3 bases and J 6 bases; bases outside gene matches: 7. This chain's CDR3 is CASSFPRQGNGYTF. CDR3 coding DNA: TGTGCCAGCAGCTTCCCGCGACAGGGCAATGGCTACACCTTC.

J is TRBJ2-1 and V is TRBV7-9; 10 bases fit TRBD2. With 2 bases clipped from V and 9 bases from J, the junction kept 10 bases outside the gene matches. The CDR3 is 16 residues long. Germline V gene lookup returns CDR1 SEHNR and CDR2 FQNEAQ (reference sequence). CDR3 loop: CASSLWGLAGGSEQFF. CDR3 coding DNA: TGTGCCAGCAGCTTATGGGGGTTAGCGGGAGGAAGTGAGCAGTTCTTC.

This chain uses TRBV6-6 with TRBJ2-4; D may match TRBD1 or TRBD2 (6 bases each). The length of the CDR3 is 15 residues. Germline CDR1 is MNHNY and CDR2 is SVGAGI (reference sequence). The germline V and J ends were trimmed by 5 bases and 9 bases, with 20 bases remaining between them. CDR3 loop: CASSPLGGGLSIQYF. The CDR3 nucleotides are TGTGCCAGCAGTCCCCTCGGAGGGGGTTTGAGCATTCAGTACTTC.

The rearrangement joins TRBV6-5 to TRBJ1-5; D gene unclear. This CDR3 has 14 amino acids. Trimming stripped 6 bases from V and 3 bases from J, with 12 bases between. In germline, CDR1 is MNHEY, CDR2 SVGAGI. The CDR3: CASSRDGFNQPQHF. The CDR3 coding sequence is TGTGCCAGCAGCCGAGACGGTTTCAATCAGCCCCAGCATTTT.